This T cell receptor (beta chain) was found in a study of blood T cell repertoires in COVID-19. Looking at the study overall: Acute and convalescent COVID-19 samples came from the United States, Italy and Spain. From T cells, B-cell-depleted T cells, or PBMCs came the material, which was cDNA or gDNA.

Germline-derived CDR1 and CDR2 are SGHVS and FQNEAQ. CDR3 length: 15 amino acids. The V segment lost 2 bases and the J segment 0 bases; nucleotides outside the gene matches: 4. Method: immunoSEQ multiplex PCR; TCRdb's copy keeps in-frame clones and lacks some. The sample yields about 70,000 clones, around 88% seen once. This clone was found a few times. The source of this sequence is a human donor in a cohort sampled during active COVID-19. The rearrangement joins TRBV7-8 to TRBJ2-7, with 7 bases matching TRBD2. The sample comprised peripheral blood. The CDR3 is CASSLRRESSYEQYF. Here the CDR3 DNA reads TGTGCCAGCAGCTTAAGGCGGGAGAGCTCCTACGAGCAGTACTTC.